The rows below give T cell receptor beta chains drawn from one sample of a study of shared clonotypes between healthy human individuals. Clones were sequenced by immunoSEQ multiplex PCR, and TCRdb holds only the in-frame ones, with some missing. The data contain around 1.5 million clones, around 98% of them singletons. Sequencing was performed on naive CD4+ T cells sorted from blood. The receptors were gathered from a man in his thirties or forties in good health. CDR3s include the opening cysteine and the closing phenylalanine or tryptophan. D genes are given only for firm matches. The size of a clone is reported for some rows only, either as once, few or many, or as a class for expanded clones.

J | size | V | D | DNA | CDR3
TRBJ2-3 | once | TRBV28 | TRBD1 | TGTGCCAGCAGTTTAGTTCAGAGGGACAGGGGTGGCTGGACAGATACGCAGTATTTT | CASSLVQRDRGGWTDTQYF
TRBJ2-1 | . | TRBV30 | TRBD2 | TGTGCCTGGAGTTCAAAACTAGCGGGAGGGCCAAGCTCCTACAATGAGCAGTTCTTC | CAWSSKLAGGPSSYNEQFF
TRBJ1-4 | once | TRBV2 | . | TGTGCCAGCAGTGGAGAAATTCTACCAGGGGCAGAGAATGAAAAACTGTTTTTT | CASSGEILPGAENEKLFF
TRBJ2-5 | once | TRBV5-4 | . | TGTGCCAGCAGCTGGGAGCCACTCGGACAGCAAGAGACCCAGTACTTC | CASSWEPLGQQETQYF
TRBJ2-7 | once | TRBV5-1 | TRBD1 | TGCGCCAGCAGAGGGGACAGTGTTACCTACGAGCAGTACTTC | CASRGDSVTYEQYF
TRBJ1-1 | . | TRBV11-2 | . | TGTGCCAGCAGCGCTACGGAGGGGTCACCCTTGAACACTGAAGCTTTCTTT | CASSATEGSPLNTEAFF
TRBJ2-7 | once | TRBV5-4 | . | TGTGCCAGCAGCTTCTCGGACAGTAACGAGCAGTACTTC | CASSFSDSNEQYF
TRBJ1-1 | . | TRBV10-1 | TRBD1 | TGCGCCAGCCAGACAGGGCCGAACACTGAAGCTTTCTTT | CASQTGPNTEAFF
TRBJ2-3 | . | TRBV7-9 | TRBD2 | TGTGCCAGCAGCTTACGCGTGGCGGGAGGAGGGGATACGCAGTATTTT | CASSLRVAGGGDTQYF
TRBJ2-1 | . | TRBV5-1 | TRBD2 | TGCGCCAGCAGCTTGGCTAGTCTGCTAGCGGACAATGAGCAGTTCTTC | CASSLASLLADNEQFF
TRBJ2-1 | . | TRBV11-2 | TRBD1 | TGTGCCAGCAGCCTACTGACAGGGCGGAATACTGAACAGTTCTTC | CASSLLTGRNTEQFF
TRBJ2-1 | once | TRBV9 | . | TGTGCCAGCAACCTCGGGCCTGGGGTAAATTCTGAGCAGTTCTTC | CASNLGPGVNSEQFF
TRBJ2-7 | once | TRBV5-6 | . | TGTGCCAGCAGCTTCCTTGGGGACTCCAACTACGAGCAGTACTTC | CASSFLGDSNYEQYF
TRBJ2-7 | . | TRBV29-1 | TRBD1 | TGCAGCGTTGAAGGTGGGACAGGGTTTTACGAGCAGTACTTC | CSVEGGTGFYEQYF
TRBJ2-7 | . | TRBV19 | . | TGTGCCAGTAGTACTGCGGCCCTATCCTACGAGCAGTACTTC | CASSTAALSYEQYF
TRBJ2-7 | . | TRBV11-3 | TRBD2 | TGTGCCAGCAGCTCGAGTCCCGGGACTAGCGACGAGCAGTACTTC | CASSSSPGTSDEQYF
TRBJ2-2 | . | TRBV5-1 | TRBD2 | TGCGCCAGCAGCGTCCTAGCGGCGAACACCGGGGAGCTGTTTTTT | CASSVLAANTGELFF
TRBJ2-5 | once | TRBV29-1 | TRBD1 | TGCAGCACACAGGGGGGAATCCCTCCGGAGACCCAGTACTTC | CSTQGGIPPETQYF
TRBJ2-2 | . | TRBV2 | TRBD2 | TGTGCCAGCAGAGTAGCGGGATCCACCGGGGAGCTGTTTTTT | CASRVAGSTGELFF
TRBJ1-5 | . | TRBV6-5 | . | TGTGCCAGCAGTAGAACAGGGAAGAATCAGCCCCAGCATTTT | CASSRTGKNQPQHF
TRBJ2-5 | . | TRBV29-1 | . | TGCAGCGTTGAAGACACGGGAAACCAAGAGACCCAGTACTTC | CSVEDTGNQETQYF
TRBJ1-1 | . | TRBV2 | . | TGTGCCAGCAGTGAAGTCCCCTGGAGCACTGAAGCTTTCTTT | CASSEVPWSTEAFF
TRBJ1-1 | . | TRBV7-9 | . | TGTGCCAGCAGCTTGGGCAGCATGAACACTGAAGCTTTCTTT | CASSLGSMNTEAFF
TRBJ1-1 | once | TRBV7-3 | . | TGTGCCAGCAGCTTAGCAGGGGAGACTGAAGCTTTCTTT | CASSLAGETEAFF
TRBJ2-7 | . | TRBV5-1 | TRBD2 | TGCGCCAGCAGCCCGCCTGGGACTAGCGGGAGTAGGTACGAGCAGTACTTC | CASSPPGTSGSRYEQYF
TRBJ1-5 | . | TRBV2 | TRBD1 | TGTGCCAGCAGAGGACAGGGGGGCATACCCCAGCATTTT | CASRGQGGIPQHF
TRBJ2-7 | . | TRBV6-5 | TRBD2 | TGTGCCAGCAGTTACTCGACGCAGGGAGGGACCTACGAGCAGTACTTC | CASSYSTQGGTYEQYF
TRBJ2-3 | . | TRBV6-1 | . | TGTGCCAGCAGCCGTCAGGGATCCACAGATACGCAGTATTTT | CASSRQGSTDTQYF
TRBJ2-4 | once | TRBV7-9 | . | TGTGCCAGCAGCTCAATTCTAGCCAAAAACATTCAGTACTTC | CASSSILAKNIQYF
TRBJ2-7 | . | TRBV18 | TRBD2 | TGTGCCAGCTCACCAAGCGGGAGACTCCACGAGCAGTACTTC | CASSPSGRLHEQYF
TRBJ2-7 | . | TRBV5-4 | TRBD2 | TGTGCCAGCAGCTTGATCGGGAGGGGTGGCGAGCAGTACTTC | CASSLIGRGGEQYF
TRBJ2-1 | . | TRBV7-3 | TRBD1 | TGTGCCAGCAGCCCGGACAGGGTCTCCTACAATGAGCAGTTCTTC | CASSPDRVSYNEQFF
TRBJ2-3 | . | TRBV5-4 | TRBD2 | TGTGCCAGCAGCCCTGTAGCGGGAGGAGCGATAGATACGCAGTATTTT | CASSPVAGGAIDTQYF
TRBJ1-2 | . | TRBV28 | . | TGTGCCGAAAGTCCCCAGGGGTACTATGGCTACACCTTC | CAESPQGYYGYTF
TRBJ1-3 | . | TRBV5-4 | TRBD1 | TGTGCCAGCAGCCGACGGACAGGGCCAAGCTCTGGAAACACCATATATTTT | CASSRRTGPSSGNTIYF
TRBJ2-1 | . | TRBV28 | . | TGTGCCAGCAGTTCGCCGATCCCGAGAAATGAGCAGTTCTTC | CASSSPIPRNEQFF
TRBJ2-1 | . | TRBV5-1 | TRBD1 | TGCGCCAGCAGCTTGGCGCCGACAGGGGGCGTTTTGAATGAGCAGTTCTTC | CASSLAPTGGVLNEQFF
TRBJ2-7 | . | TRBV15 | TRBD2 | TGTGCCACCAGCAGAGATCTCCTAGCGGGAGACGGCGAGCAGTACTTC | CATSRDLLAGDGEQYF
TRBJ1-5 | . | TRBV10-3 | . | TGTGCCATCAGTGAGTCGGGCCTAAAGGAGGATCAGCCCCAGCATTTT | CAISESGLKEDQPQHF
TRBJ2-3 | . | TRBV7-2 | TRBD2 | TGTGCCAGCAGCACCTTAGCGGGAGAGGGCACAGATACGCAGTATTTT | CASSTLAGEGTDTQYF
TRBJ2-7 | . | TRBV7-8 | TRBD1 | TGTGCCAGCAGCTTAACTTTGGGACAGGCTTACGAGCAGTACTTC | CASSLTLGQAYEQYF
TRBJ2-1 | once | TRBV9 | . | TGTGCCAGCAGCGTGGATAGCGGTTCCTACAATGAGCAGTTCTTC | CASSVDSGSYNEQFF
TRBJ2-7 | once | TRBV7-9 | . | TGTGCCAGCAGCTTAGGCCAAGGGCTGACGAGAGAGCAGTACTTC | CASSLGQGLTREQYF
TRBJ2-5 | once | TRBV6-6 | TRBD2 | TGTGCCAGCAAGGCGACTAGCGGGTACCAAGAGACCCAGTACTTC | CASKATSGYQETQYF
TRBJ2-1 | . | TRBV9 | TRBD2 | TGTGCCAGCAGCCTAGCGGGAGGGAGGGCAAATGAGCAGTTCTTC | CASSLAGGRANEQFF
TRBJ2-7 | . | TRBV18 | TRBD2 | TGTGCCAGCTCACCACCGCTTAGCGGGGCCCGGGGCTACGAGCAGTACTTC | CASSPPLSGARGYEQYF
TRBJ2-1 | . | TRBV6-6 | TRBD2 | TGTGCCAGCAGTCCCGGGACTAGCGGATACAATGAGCAGTTCTTC | CASSPGTSGYNEQFF
TRBJ2-2 | . | TRBV9 | . | TGTGCCACCGCCCCATTCGGGGAGACCCTGAACACCGGGGAGCTGTTTTTT | CATAPFGETLNTGELFF